This T cell receptor (beta chain) is drawn from a study of blood T cell repertoires in COVID-19. Looked up from germline, CDR1 is MNHEY and CDR2 is SVGAGI. Losses at the gene ends were 4 bases for V and 5 bases for J; bases not matched to a gene: 11. The CDR3 is 16 residues long. Profiling relied on immunoSEQ multiplex PCR, and the TCRdb table lists in-frame clones only, not all of them. The table shows under 150,000 clones, with 88% occurring only once. This sequence joins TRBV6-5 and TRBJ2-5; 9 bases agree with TRBD1. The TCR sequence derives from a human donor in a cohort sampled during active COVID-19. The material sequenced was peripheral blood. As DNA, the CDR3 is TGTGCCAGCAGTTGGGTGTTGGACAGGGGTTGGGAGACCCAGTACTTC. Translation: CASSWVLDRGWETQYF.